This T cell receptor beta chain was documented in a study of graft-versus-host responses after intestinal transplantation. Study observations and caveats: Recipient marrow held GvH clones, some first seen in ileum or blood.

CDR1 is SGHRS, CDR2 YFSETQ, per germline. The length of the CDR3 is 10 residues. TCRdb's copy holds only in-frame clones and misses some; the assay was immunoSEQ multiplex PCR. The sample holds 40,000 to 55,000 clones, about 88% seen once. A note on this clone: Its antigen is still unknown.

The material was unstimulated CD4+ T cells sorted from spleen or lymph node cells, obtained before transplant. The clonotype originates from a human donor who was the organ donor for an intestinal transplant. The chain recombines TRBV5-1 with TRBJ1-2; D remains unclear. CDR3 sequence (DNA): TGCTCAACCTCAAGGCCGGGCTACACCTTC. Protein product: CSTSRPGYTF.